The present T cell receptor beta chain was sequenced within a study of T cell repertoires in cytomegalovirus infection. Whole-study results and caveats: Within the response measured ex vivo, HLA-C-restricted CMV-specific TCR beta clonotypes were dominant.

Worth noting for this clonotype: Its specificity is unknown.

Each CDR3 protein is one row after TCRdb ran MiXCR on the reads. Of about 890,000 distinct CDR3 sequences in the sample, around 31% were seen once. The CDR3 is made up of 16 amino acids. Germline loops: CDR1 MNHEY, CDR2 SMNVEV (reference sequence). V gave up 8 bases and J gave up 0 bases, with 17 bases separating them. Specimen: cultured CD8+ T cells from PBMCs, collected from culture after CMV antigen stimulation. The TCR comes from a human donor in good health (CMV status not recorded). Some clones in this sample may be carry-over from other donors' samples. The chain couples TRBV27 to TRBJ1-5, with D possibly being TRBD1 (5 bases). CDR3 DNA: TGTGCCAGCTGGTCTCGGCAGGGCCATAGCAATCAGCCCCAGCATTTT. Its protein is CASWSRQGHSNQPQHF.